This is a list of T cell receptor beta chains from one sample in a study of yellow fever vaccine responses in identical twins. TCRdb reanalysed the RT-PCR reads using MiXCR and keeps one entry per CDR3 protein. This sample has around 2,700 distinct CDR3 sequences, with roughly 80% found just once. This material consisted of T cells from blood (PBMCs), unsorted or a sorted subset (not recorded which), taken before or after yellow fever vaccination (not recorded which). The receptors originated from a woman aged 18-29 years who received the yellow fever vaccine. Both conserved end residues are part of each CDR3. The D gene is left open where the match is weak. Rows give clone size only sometimes, using once, few, many, or a class for an expanded clone.

len,v_gene,abundance,j_gene,d_gene,CDR3nt,CDR3aa
15,TRBV18,NA,TRBJ2-3,TRBD2,TGTGCCAGCTCACCTCCAAGCGGGGTGGGAGATACGCAGTATTTT,CASSPPSGVGDTQYF
13,TRBV11-1,few,TRBJ2-3,NA,TGTGCCAGCAGCTTAGCGTTCTCAGATACGCAGTATTTT,CASSLAFSDTQYF
16,TRBV5-1,NA,TRBJ2-3,NA,TGCGCCAGCAGCTTGGCCCAGGCAGGGGTGTGGGATACGCAGTATTTT,CASSLAQAGVWDTQYF
19,TRBV13,once,TRBJ2-1,NA,TGTGCCAGCAGCTTTGGCGGATTCTCGACCCTCAGCTCCTACAATGAGCAGTTCTTC,CASSFGGFSTLSSYNEQFF
14,TRBV18,few,TRBJ2-7,NA,TGTGCCAGCTCACCGGGTTTGGCGGGCGACGAGCAGTACTTC,CASSPGLAGDEQYF
18,TRBV12-5,NA,TRBJ2-2,TRBD2,TGTGCTAGTGGTACCCGGGACTACTCCCTTCAAGGGTCCGGGGAGCTGTTTTTT,CASGTRDYSLQGSGELFF
16,TRBV7-1,NA,TRBJ2-3,TRBD2,TGTGCCAGCAGCACAGAGACTAGCGGTAACACAGATACGCAGTATTTT,CASSTETSGNTDTQYF
15,TRBV10-1,NA,TRBJ2-2,NA,TGCGCCAGCAGTGAGTTCGCAGGGACCACCGGGGAGCTGTTTTTT,CASSEFAGTTGELFF
12,TRBV4-2,few,TRBJ2-7,NA,TGTGCCAGCAGCCCTAGCTCCTACGAGCAGTACTTC,CASSPSSYEQYF
14,TRBV10-1,NA,TRBJ2-3,NA,TGCGCCAGCAGTGCCTCCCTGGGCACAGATACGCAGTATTTT,CASSASLGTDTQYF
15,TRBV7-9,NA,TRBJ2-1,TRBD2,TGTGCCAGCAGCTCCGGGACTAGCGGGGGGGATGAGCAGTTCTTC,CASSSGTSGGDEQFF
14,TRBV6-1,NA,TRBJ2-7,NA,TGTGCCAGCAGCCACCCGGAGGGGGGTGGCGAGCAGTACTTC,CASSHPEGGGEQYF
14,TRBV10-3,NA,TRBJ2-3,NA,TGTGCCATCAAAACCGGGAACCCGCAGGGAGCGCAGTATTTT,CAIKTGNPQGAQYF
16,TRBV4-1,once,TRBJ2-5,TRBD2,TGCGCCAGCAGCCAGGTCTTACTAGCGGGGGAAGAGACCCAGTACTTC,CASSQVLLAGEETQYF
14,TRBV2,NA,TRBJ1-1,NA,TGTGCCAGCAGTGAAGCGGGGCGTAGCACTGAAGCTTTCTTT,CASSEAGRSTEAFF
16,TRBV5-4,NA,TRBJ2-7,TRBD2,TGTGCCAGCAGCTTGGGGGGGACTAGCGGGACCTACGAGCAGTACTTC,CASSLGGTSGTYEQYF
15,TRBV13,once,TRBJ2-1,NA,TGTGCCAGCAGCACAGGAAGGAGCTCCTACAATGAGCAGTTCTTC,CASSTGRSSYNEQFF
15,TRBV11-1,NA,TRBJ1-2,NA,TGTGCCAGCAGCTTAGATGGCAGGGTGTACTATGGCTACACCTTC,CASSLDGRVYYGYTF
11,TRBV5-1,NA,TRBJ1-2,NA,TGCGCCAGCAGCTCGAACCTTGGCTACACCTTC,CASSSNLGYTF
16,TRBV11-1,NA,TRBJ1-2,NA,TGTGCCAGCAGCCCAAGGACAGAGATTTTTAACTATGGCTACACCTTC,CASSPRTEIFNYGYTF
16,TRBV2,NA,TRBJ2-5,TRBD1,TGTGCCAGCAGTACTCCTGCGACAGGGGGCCAAGAGACCCAGTACTTC,CASSTPATGGQETQYF
16,TRBV12-3/TRBV12-4,NA,TRBJ2-1,TRBD1,TGTGCCAGCAGTTTAGGAAGGACAGGGCTATACAATGAGCAGTTCTTC,CASSLGRTGLYNEQFF
16,TRBV6-1,once,TRBJ2-5,TRBD1,TGTGCCAGCAGTACACTCGGGACAGGGGTGGATAAGACCCAGTACTTC,CASSTLGTGVDKTQYF
15,TRBV18,NA,TRBJ2-7,TRBD1,TGTGCCAGCTCACCCCCGACAGGGATACATTACGAGCAGTACTTC,CASSPPTGIHYEQYF
12,TRBV11-1,NA,TRBJ2-1,NA,TGTGCCAGCAGCACCTCGTACAATGAGCAGTTCTTC,CASSTSYNEQFF
14,TRBV10-3,NA,TRBJ2-1,TRBD1,TGTGCCATCAGTGAGCGGCAGGGGGTGAATGAGCAGTTCTTC,CAISERQGVNEQFF
13,TRBV18,NA,TRBJ2-3,TRBD1,TGTGCCAGCTCAGGACAGGGCACAGATACGCAGTATTTT,CASSGQGTDTQYF
13,TRBV11-1,NA,TRBJ1-2,NA,TGTGCCAGCAGCTTGGGCCCGCTCTATGGCTACACCTTC,CASSLGPLYGYTF
15,TRBV15,few,TRBJ1-1,NA,TGTGCCACCAGCAGAGTTGTCTTCGGGGGCCCTGAAGCTTTCTTT,CATSRVVFGGPEAFF
15,TRBV12-3/TRBV12-4,NA,TRBJ2-1,NA,TGTGCCAGCATGGGGTTAAAAAGCTCCTACAATGAGCAGTTCTTC,CASMGLKSSYNEQFF
16,TRBV11-3,NA,TRBJ1-1,TRBD1,TGTGCCAGCAGCCTCACCGGGACAGGGCGAGGCACTGAAGCTTTCTTT,CASSLTGTGRGTEAFF
15,TRBV7-6,NA,TRBJ2-3,TRBD2,TGTGCCAGCAGCTTTGGCGGGGGACCCACAGATACGCAGTATTTT,CASSFGGGPTDTQYF
13,TRBV28,NA,TRBJ2-1,TRBD2,TGTGCCAGCAGTCAGACTAGCACCAATGAGCAGTTCTTC,CASSQTSTNEQFF
14,TRBV10-1,NA,TRBJ2-1,NA,TGCGCCAGCAGCTCAGGGTCCAACTACAATGAGCAGTTCTTC,CASSSGSNYNEQFF
13,TRBV2,NA,TRBJ1-1,NA,TGTGCCAGCGTCCGGGGGGGTACCGCTGAAGCTTTCTTT,CASVRGGTAEAFF
13,TRBV29-1,NA,TRBJ1-1,NA,TGCAGCGTTTTTGGGGTGGGTAACACTGAAGCTTTCTTT,CSVFGVGNTEAFF
18,TRBV6-5,few,TRBJ2-1,TRBD2,TGTGCCAGCAGTTACTCTGGCCTAGCGGGACGCTCCTACAATGAGCAGTTCTTC,CASSYSGLAGRSYNEQFF
14,TRBV15,NA,TRBJ2-1,TRBD2,TGTGCCACCAGCGGCGGGAGCTCCTACAATGAGCAGTTCTTC,CATSGGSSYNEQFF
13,TRBV5-1,NA,TRBJ2-7,NA,TGCGCCAGCAGCTTGGCCCTCGACTACGAGCAGTACTTC,CASSLALDYEQYF
15,TRBV10-3,NA,TRBJ2-7,NA,TGTGCCATCAGCCGGGATATGGCGGGCTCCTACGAGCAGTACTTC,CAISRDMAGSYEQYF
15,TRBV4-1,NA,TRBJ2-3,TRBD2,TGCGCCAGCAGCTCTCGGACTAGCTCCACAGATACGCAGTATTTT,CASSSRTSSTDTQYF
15,TRBV11-1,NA,TRBJ2-5,TRBD1,TGTGCCAGCAGCCCCAAGAGACAGGGCCCGAGGACCCAGTACTTC,CASSPKRQGPRTQYF
11,TRBV2,NA,TRBJ2-5,NA,TGTGCCAGCAGTGAATGGGAGACCCAGTACTTC,CASSEWETQYF